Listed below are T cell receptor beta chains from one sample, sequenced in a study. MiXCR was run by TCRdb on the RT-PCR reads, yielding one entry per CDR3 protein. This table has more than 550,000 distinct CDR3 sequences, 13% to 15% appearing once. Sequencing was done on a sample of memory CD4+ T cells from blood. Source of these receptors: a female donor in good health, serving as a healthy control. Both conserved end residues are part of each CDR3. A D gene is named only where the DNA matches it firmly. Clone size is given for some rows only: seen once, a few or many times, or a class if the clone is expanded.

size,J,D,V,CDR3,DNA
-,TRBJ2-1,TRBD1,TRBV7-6,CASSFGQGDEQFF,TGTGCCAGCAGCTTCGGACAGGGGGACGAGCAGTTCTTC
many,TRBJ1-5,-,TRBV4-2,CASSQDAQRDQPQHF,TGTGCCAGCAGCCAAGATGCTCAACGGGATCAGCCCCAGCATTTT
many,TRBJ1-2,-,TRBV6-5,CASRTANYGYTF,TGTGCCAGCCGAACAGCTAACTATGGCTACACCTTC
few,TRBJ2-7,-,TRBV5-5,CASSPPYRRVAYEQYF,TGTGCCAGCAGCCCCCCCTATCGGAGGGTTGCCTACGAGCAGTACTTC
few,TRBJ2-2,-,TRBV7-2,CASSLSSTTVNTGELFF,TGTGCCAGCAGCTTATCGTCGACTACCGTGAACACCGGGGAGCTGTTTTTT
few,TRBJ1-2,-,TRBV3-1,CASSQGGWRSGYTF,TGTGCCAGCAGCCAAGGGGGTTGGAGGAGTGGCTACACCTTC
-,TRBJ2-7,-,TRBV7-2,CASRPGNQVYEQYF,TGTGCCAGCAGGCCCGGGAACCAGGTCTACGAGCAGTACTTC
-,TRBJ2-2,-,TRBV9,CASSVWGAGELFF,TGTGCCAGCAGCGTATGGGGGGCCGGGGAGCTGTTTTTT
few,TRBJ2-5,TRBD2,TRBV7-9,CASSRGRSGVGQETQYF,TGTGCCAGCAGCCGAGGACGTAGCGGGGTGGGCCAAGAGACCCAGTACTTC
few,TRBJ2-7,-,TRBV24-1,CATSDRIRGSSYEQYF,TGTGCCACCAGTGACCGAATCCGGGGCAGCTCCTACGAGCAGTACTTC
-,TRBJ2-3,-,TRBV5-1,CASSLEDITDTQYF,TGCGCCAGCAGCTTGGAGGACATCACAGATACGCAGTATTTT
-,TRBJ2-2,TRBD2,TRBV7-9,CASSLDWLAVTGELFF,TGTGCCAGCAGCTTAGACTGGCTAGCGGTCACCGGGGAGCTGTTTTTT
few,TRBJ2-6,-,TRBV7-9,CASSFSISGANVLTF,TGTGCCAGCAGCTTCTCTATATCTGGGGCCAACGTCCTGACTTTC
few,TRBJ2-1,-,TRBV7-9,CASSGQGGDNEQFF,TGTGCCAGCAGTGGACAGGGAGGGGACAATGAGCAGTTCTTC
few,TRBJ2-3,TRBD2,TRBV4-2,CASSYRIGTSGRAVADTQYF,TGTGCCAGCAGCTACAGAATCGGGACTAGCGGGAGGGCCGTCGCAGATACGCAGTATTTT
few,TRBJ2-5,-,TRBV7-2,CASNQPGHQETQYF,TGTGCCAGCAACCAACCGGGACACCAAGAGACCCAGTACTTC